The 21 T cell receptor beta chains given below trace back to one sample, sequenced in a study of neurological immune-mediated disorders. TCRdb re-called the 5' RACE reads with MiXCR, one entry per CDR3 protein. The data show 30,000 to 35,000 distinct CDR3 sequences, under 25% seen once. The sample taken for sequencing was CD4+ T cells from blood. The origin of the receptors is a man between 45 and 60 years old with HTLV-1-associated myelopathy (HAM/TSP).

V gene TRBV19 combines with J gene TRBJ1-5; 7 nucleotides align to TRBD1. CDR1 is LNHDA, CDR2 SQIVND, per germline (reference sequence). This CDR3 is built from 13 residues. After removal of 4 bases from V and 7 bases from J, the junction contained 4 bases not matched to a gene. CDR3 sequence: CASSSRTGQPQHF. CDR3 nucleotide sequence: TGTGCCAGTAGTAGTCGGACAGGACAGCCCCAGCATTTT.

This clonotype has a count of ten or more. The genes are TRBV20-1 and TRBJ2-3, with D hard to call. Per the germline V gene, CDR1 is DFQATT and CDR2 is SNEGSKA (reference sequence). Deletions cut 0 bases from V and 0 bases from J, with 10 bases between. CDR3 length: 15 amino acids. CDR3 in DNA: TGCAGTGCTAGAGATGGGTCTGCTAGCACAGATACGCAGTATTTT. Its protein is CSARDGSASTDTQYF.

This clonotype occurred many times. This sequence joins TRBV15 and TRBJ2-2; D unresolved. The V end was cut by 3 bases, the J end by 1 base, with 6 bases between. The CDR3 runs to 14 residues. Per the germline V gene, CDR1 is LNHNV and CDR2 is YYDKDF (reference sequence). The CDR3 is CATSRAGNTGELFF. The CDR3 nucleotides read TGTGCCACCAGCAGGGCCGGGAACACCGGGGAGCTGTTTTTT.

This clonotype was observed many times. The chain employs TRBV20-1 and TRBJ2-3; 14 bases line up with TRBD2. Germline lookup yields CDR1 DFQATT and CDR2 SNEGSKA (reference sequence). V was clipped by 1 base and J by 5 bases; unmatched bases: 2. The CDR3 runs to 15 residues. CDR3 in amino acids: CSARGGTSGGDTQYF. CDR3 DNA: TGCAGTGCTAGAGGCGGGACTAGCGGGGGAGATACGCAGTATTTT.

This chain links TRBV5-5 with TRBJ1-2; D is unclear. This CDR3 region has 14 residues. Germline CDR1 and CDR2: SGHKS and YYEKEE (reference sequence). V was cut by 4 bases and J by 4 bases, with 14 bases left in between. CDR3 amino acids: CASSPLRESYGYTF. As DNA, the CDR3 is TGTGCCAGCAGCCCCCTCCGGGAGAGCTATGGCTACACCTTC.

This clonotype has ten or more counts. The V call is TRBV11-1, the J call TRBJ2-1; 7 bases line up with TRBD1. Trimming cost V 5 bases and J 6 bases; bases outside gene matches: 10. The CDR3 extends over 15 amino acids. Germline V gene sequence: CDR1 SGHAT, CDR2 FQDESV (reference sequence). CDR3 in amino acids: CASSKWDRLVNEQFF. Written as DNA, the CDR3 is TGTGCCAGCAGCAAGTGGGACAGATTGGTCAATGAGCAGTTCTTC.

This clonotype was detected ten times or more. The CDR3 DNA sequence: TGCGCCAGCAGCTTGGAGGAGGTGGGCGGTGAGCAGTTCTTC. As protein: CASSLEEVGGEQFF. The J gene is TRBJ2-1, the V gene TRBV5-1, with D possibly being TRBD2 (5 bases). Trimming removed 0 bases from V and 9 bases from J, with 13 bases in between. The CDR3 sequence is 14 residues long. Germline V gene sequence: CDR1 SGHRS, CDR2 YFSETQ.

The gene calls are TRBV10-3 and TRBJ2-7; 9 positions match TRBD2. The CDR3 has 15 amino acids. Germline V gives CDR1 ENHRY, CDR2 SYGVKD. Germline trimming cut 11 bases from V and 6 bases from J; bases unmatched to any gene: 17. The CDR3 protein is CASTKIAGAGGEQYF. The CDR3 nucleotides are TGTGCCTCTACCAAGATAGCGGGGGCAGGAGGCGAGCAGTACTTC.

The rearrangement links TRBV10-1 to TRBJ2-3; no definite D call. CDR1 WNHNN and CDR2 SYGVQD come from the germline V gene (reference sequence). The CDR3 sequence is 15 residues long. The V gene lost 5 bases and the J gene lost 0 bases, with 12 bases spanning the gap. The chain's CDR3 is CASSYSPSSTDTQYF. The CDR3 nucleotides are TGCGCCAGCAGTTATAGTCCCTCCAGCACAGATACGCAGTATTTT.

This clonotype occurred many times. The chain joins TRBV4-1 to TRBJ2-1; 8 nucleotides align to TRBD1. There are 15 residues in the CDR3. The germline V gene has CDR1 MGHRA and CDR2 YSYEKL. The V and J ends lost 5 bases and 6 bases, in that order; junction bases with no gene match: 9. DNA of the CDR3: TGCGCCAGCAGCTACGGACAGGGCGGTTCCAATGAGCAGTTCTTC. Encoded protein: CASSYGQGGSNEQFF.

This chain joins TRBV10-3 and TRBJ2-1, with TRBD1 identical over 8 bases. CDR3 length: 16 amino acids. V gave up 3 bases and J gave up 9 bases; unmatched junction bases: 13. Germline V CDR1 and CDR2: ENHRY, SYGVKD. The CDR3 spells CAISDPARGRSIEQFF. DNA of the CDR3: TGTGCCATCAGTGACCCCGCCAGGGGGCGTTCTATTGAGCAGTTCTTC.

The chain recombines TRBV5-1 with TRBJ2-1; the D gene could be TRBD1 or TRBD2 (5 bases each). The CDR3 is 14 amino acids. Trimming shortened V by 0 bases and J by 8 bases, and 12 bases separated the two germline ends. Germline V lookup: CDR1 SGHRS, CDR2 YFSETQ. The CDR3 reads CASSLVGTKYEQFF. As DNA, the CDR3 is TGCGCCAGCAGCTTGGTCGGGACGAAATATGAGCAGTTCTTC. Based on the CDR3 plus reference TRBV5-1 and TRBJ2-1, the full variable domain is KAGVTQTPRYLIKTRGQQVTLSCSPISGHRSVSWYQQTPGQGLQFLFEYFSETQRNKGNFPGRFSGRQFSNSRSEMNVSTLELGDSALYLCASSLVGTKYEQFFGPGTRLTVL.

This clonotype was detected many times. V gene TRBV7-2 combines with J gene TRBJ1-2; D might be TRBD1 (5 bases). Trimming removed 10 bases at V and 2 bases at J, with 14 bases between. There are 13 residues in the CDR3. In germline, CDR1 is SGHTA, CDR2 FQGNSA. This CDR3 is CATVGEGNYGYTF. The DNA of the CDR3 is TGTGCCACGGTAGGGGAGGGGAACTATGGCTACACCTTC. The whole variable domain, remainder taken from reference TRBV7-2 and TRBJ1-2, is GAGVSQSPSNKVTEKGKDVELRCDPISGHTALYWYRQSLGQGLEFLIYFQGNSAPDKSGLPSDRFSAERTGGSVSTLTIQRTQQEDSAVYLCATVGEGNYGYTFGSGTRLTVV.

Many counts were recorded for this clonotype. V usage is TRBV27 and J usage is TRBJ2-6; tentative D call: TRBD2 (6 bases). Trimming removed 0 bases at V and 0 bases at J, with 9 bases between. CDR3 length: 17 residues. Germline V gene lookup returns CDR1 MNHEY and CDR2 SMNVEV (reference sequence). As DNA, the CDR3 is TGTGCCAGCAGTTTATCGGGACTGGGCTCTGGGGCCAACGTCCTGACTTTC. Translating gives CASSLSGLGSGANVLTF. The whole variable domain, filled in from reference TRBV27 and TRBJ2-6, reads EAQVTQNPRYLITVTGKKLTVTCSQNMNHEYMSWYRQDPGLGLRQIYYSMNVEVTDKGDVPEGYKVSRKEKRNFPLILESPSPNQTSLYFCASSLSGLGSGANVLTFGAGSRLTVL.

This clonotype was counted ten times or more. This chain links TRBV7-2 with TRBJ2-3; TRBD1 might be the D (5 bases). CDR1 and CDR2 (germline): SGHTA, FQGNSA. CDR3 length: 17 amino acids. V was trimmed by 1 base and J by 3 bases, leaving 17 bases between them. In nucleotides, the CDR3 is TGTGCCAGCAGCTTAGGGGGCAACCCGATATTGACAGATACGCAGTATTTT. Its protein is CASSLGGNPILTDTQYF.

At least ten counts were recorded for this clonotype. J is TRBJ2-1 and V is TRBV12-3 or TRBV12-4, with 10 bases identical to TRBD2. Unmatched junction bases numbered 2, after V lost 9 bases and J lost 0 bases. The CDR3 covers 14 residues. The CDR3 loop reads CASLAGGSYNEQFF. CDR3 coding DNA: TGTGCCAGTTTAGCGGGAGGCTCCTACAATGAGCAGTTCTTC.

This clonotype was seen at least ten times. The chain couples TRBV6-1 to TRBJ2-7, with 8 bases aligning to TRBD1. This CDR3 comprises 15 residues. V was pared by 8 bases and J by 0 bases, with 9 bases of the junction left unmatched. Germline V CDR1 and CDR2: MNHNS, SASEGT. CDR3 coding DNA: TGTGCCAGCCAACTACCCGGGACAGGCTCCTACGAGCAGTACTTC. This encodes CASQLPGTGSYEQYF.

This clonotype was seen at least ten times. J is TRBJ2-2 and V is TRBV12-3 or TRBV12-4, with 8 nucleotides matching TRBD1. Losses at the gene ends were 5 bases for V and 5 bases for J; bases not matched to a gene: 7. This CDR3 has 15 amino acids. The CDR3 DNA follows: TGTGCCAGCAGTCCTCAGGGGGCAGAGACCGGGGAGCTGTTTTTT. This codes for CASSPQGAETGELFF.

This chain uses TRBV20-1 with TRBJ1-5, with D unresolved. Near its end, the DNA agrees better with TRBJ2-3, so the J call may be wrong. Germline-derived CDR1 and CDR2 are DFQATT and SNEGSKA (reference sequence). The CDR3 extends over 15 amino acids. CDR3 in amino acids: CSARDGKFSNQPQYF. Here the CDR3 DNA reads TGCAGTGCTAGAGATGGGAAGTTTAGCAATCAGCCCCAGTATTTT.

This clonotype was counted at least ten times. The chain recombines TRBV27 with TRBJ2-7; perhaps TRBD1 as D (6 bases). The CDR3 contains 15 residues. The V end was cut by 4 bases, the J end by 1 base, with 14 bases between. Germline CDR1 is MNHEY and CDR2 is SMNVEV (reference sequence). The CDR3, as DNA: TGTGCCAGCAGTTCGCCGGGACAAGTATCCTACGAGCAGTACTTC. Amino acid sequence: CASSSPGQVSYEQYF.

This sequence joins TRBV5-1 and TRBJ2-3; 11 bases agree with TRBD2. CDR3 length equals 16 residues. Germline CDR1 is SGHRS and CDR2 is YFSETQ. Germline trimming cut 5 bases from V and 4 bases from J; bases unmatched to any gene: 9. The CDR3 region is CASRSSGGPSPDTQYF. The CDR3, as DNA: TGCGCCAGCAGGTCTAGCGGGGGGCCTTCCCCAGATACGCAGTATTTT.